The rows below give T cell receptor beta chains drawn from one sample of a study of graft-versus-host responses after intestinal transplantation. Sequencing was performed with immunoSEQ multiplex PCR; in TCRdb, only in-frame clones are kept and a portion is missing. The sample carries some 97,000 clones, 87% recorded once. Antigens for these TCRs are unknown. Sequences were derived from unstimulated CD4+ T cells sorted from spleen or lymph node cells, sampled before transplant. These receptor sequences come from a human donor who was the organ donor for an intestinal transplant. The CDR3 runs from the conserved cysteine through the conserved F or W. Each record gives: V gene, J gene, CDR3 protein.

V gene: TRBV5-6; J gene: TRBJ2-3; CDR3 protein: CASSTGTGVADTQYF
V gene: TRBV4-1; J gene: TRBJ1-6; CDR3 protein: CASSHQGTVNSPLHF
V gene: TRBV5-4; J gene: TRBJ1-5; CDR3 protein: CASSLKGGNQPQHF
V gene: TRBV18; J gene: TRBJ1-4; CDR3 protein: CASSPTGGFSEKLFF
V gene: TRBV28; J gene: TRBJ2-3; CDR3 protein: CASSVLMADTQYF
V gene: TRBV6-6; J gene: TRBJ1-4; CDR3 protein: CASRGPNEKLFF
V gene: TRBV10-3; J gene: TRBJ1-4; CDR3 protein: CAISESMEGGEKLFF
V gene: TRBV19; J gene: TRBJ1-3; CDR3 protein: CASSMGRGQIGNTIYF
V gene: TRBV5-5; J gene: TRBJ2-7; CDR3 protein: CASSVQGIYEQYF
V gene: TRBV7-9; J gene: TRBJ1-1; CDR3 protein: CASSSQGGNTEAFF
V gene: TRBV5-4; J gene: TRBJ2-3; CDR3 protein: CASSSRVTSGYTDTQYF
V gene: TRBV7-8; J gene: TRBJ1-2; CDR3 protein: CASSLLAGGAGGYTF
V gene: TRBV6-6; J gene: TRBJ1-3; CDR3 protein: CASRALSGNTIYF
V gene: TRBV10-3; J gene: TRBJ1-2; CDR3 protein: CAISETGSHSPIYGYTF
V gene: TRBV11-2; J gene: TRBJ2-2; CDR3 protein: CASSLRGQGKTGELFF
V gene: TRBV18; J gene: TRBJ2-7; CDR3 protein: CASSRDYEQYF
V gene: TRBV7-2; J gene: TRBJ1-1; CDR3 protein: CASSGLSTEAFF
V gene: TRBV7-2; J gene: TRBJ1-2; CDR3 protein: CASSAGMANYGYTF
V gene: TRBV18; J gene: TRBJ1-6; CDR3 protein: CASSPPGSPLHF
V gene: TRBV30; J gene: TRBJ2-5; CDR3 protein: CAWSEDLEETQYF
V gene: TRBV7-3; J gene: TRBJ2-2; CDR3 protein: CASSLFSAGGYTNTGELFF
V gene: TRBV5-3; J gene: TRBJ2-1; CDR3 protein: CARSSWSGVDTNEQFF
V gene: TRBV28; J gene: TRBJ1-6; CDR3 protein: CASSLWGLYNSPLHF
V gene: TRBV6-5; J gene: TRBJ2-2; CDR3 protein: CASSYSLAASGELFF
V gene: TRBV27; J gene: TRBJ1-2; CDR3 protein: CASSERGSPQVYGYTF
V gene: TRBV5-8; J gene: TRBJ1-5; CDR3 protein: CASSRGSGTTNQPQHF
V gene: TRBV10-3; J gene: TRBJ2-5; CDR3 protein: CAISESTVGTSGEETQYF
V gene: TRBV2; J gene: TRBJ1-1; CDR3 protein: CASSEALQIEAFF
V gene: TRBV25-1; J gene: TRBJ1-5; CDR3 protein: CASRGTGINQPQHF
V gene: TRBV28; J gene: TRBJ2-7; CDR3 protein: CASSTAGTGSDEQYF
V gene: TRBV7-9; J gene: TRBJ2-3; CDR3 protein: CASSFARTGTTDTQYF
V gene: TRBV28; J gene: TRBJ2-7; CDR3 protein: CASSTTGQGNYEQYF
V gene: TRBV6-5; J gene: TRBJ1-5; CDR3 protein: CASSPGTGYNQPQHF
V gene: TRBV11-2; J gene: TRBJ2-2; CDR3 protein: CASSPDGSNTGELFF
V gene: TRBV7-2; J gene: TRBJ1-3; CDR3 protein: CASSLGDPGNTIYF
V gene: TRBV7-3; J gene: TRBJ2-3; CDR3 protein: CASSLGSTDTQYF
V gene: TRBV5-4; J gene: TRBJ1-2; CDR3 protein: CASSLDQMNYGYTF
V gene: TRBV4-1; J gene: TRBJ1-5; CDR3 protein: CASSQATGFGNQPQHF
V gene: TRBV6-1; J gene: TRBJ2-3; CDR3 protein: CASSPGGGGTDTQYF